This record covers a single TCR beta chain. This clone's antigen is unknown. No much larger clone exists at a distance of one base, and base qualities are not known. For CDR1 and CDR2, the germline V gene lists SNHLY and FYNNEI. Ends trimmed: V by 9 bases, J by 1 base; bases unmatched to a gene: 7. The CDR3 sequence holds 15 residues, the cysteine and phenylalanine included. Only CDR3 DNA is held: 45 bases, read in frame from base 1. The immunoSEQ Assay was used to sequence TCRbeta CDR3 regions. After extraction, genomic DNA underwent amplification by bias-controlled multiplex PCR, followed by high-throughput sequencing. The published analysis was carried out like this. Collapsing and filtering of sequences were performed to quantify the absolute abundance of each unique TCRbeta CDR3 region. T cell fraction was estimated by normalizing TCRbeta template counts to usable DNA, which was measured by amplifying reference genes present in all nucleated cells. Repertoire TCRs were annotated as SARS-CoV-2-specific by exact matching of V gene, CDR3 amino acid sequence and J gene to a known reactive TCR set. The reference SARS-CoV-2 TCR set was obtained from MIRA and was filtered for enrichment in COVID-19-positive ImmuneCODE repertoires, whereby public or cross-reactive TCRs were removed. Based on the MIRA antigens, annotated TCRs were further analysed at the level of specific ORF or position within ORF. Breadth was defined as annotated unique rearrangements over total unique productive rearrangements; depth was the summed frequency of those rearrangements. TCR breadth was compared between groups using two-sided Wilcoxon rank-sum tests. Here the immuneACCESS table is served through TCRdb, limited to in-frame sequences with V and J called. Missing clones are a known gap in these copies; in checked studies unresolved V genes cover under half, and the rest lacks a known reason. The V and J calls and clone size come from that table; D and trimming were worked out from the DNA. This sample has 440,000 or so clones in its table, and less than 95% of those were observed once. Around 4.5% of the sample comes from the top ten.

The intended sense of this specimen's treatment or condition label: about 20 received Ad26.COV2.S at low or high dose, single or two shots; about 5 received placebo; per-sample allocation not given. Repertoires of vaccine and placebo recipients were sequenced from samples taken on day 63 after the first injection. Between 29 July and 7 August 2020, Cohort 1b enrolled 25 adults aged 18-55 years at one site in Boston, USA. Ad26.COV2.S was a replication-incompetent adenovirus type 26 vector that expressed a prefusion-stabilized SARS-CoV-2 spike protein derived from the original Wuhan strain. This sample is part of a study of Ad26.COV2.S vaccination and SARS-CoV-2 variants (dated by TCRdb to 2020 to 2022). Background for the entire study: Vaccine-arm donors came from COV1001, a multicentre, randomized, double-blind, placebo-controlled phase I-IIa trial of Ad26.COV2.S in healthy adults. Dosing of Ad26.COV2.S was intramuscular, at either 5x10^10 or 1x10^11 viral particles, delivered as one shot or as two shots spaced 56 days apart. Sequencing of the TCRbeta repertoire served to evaluate the specificity and breadth of SARS-CoV-2-reactive T cell receptors following Ad26.COV2.S vaccination. A total of roughly 30 samples were included in the TCR-sequenced set, comprising some 20 Ad26.COV2.S vaccine recipients, 5 placebo recipients and 8 SARS-CoV-2 convalescent individuals. Participants in the trial were split at random into five groups of five each, receiving low-dose or high-dose Ad26.COV2.S once or twice, or else placebo on both occasions. Investigators remained blinded to trial group allocation during experiments and outcome assessment.

Study-level results and caveats: Vaccine and placebo recipients had comparable non-spike TCR breadth, which fits with the vaccine containing only spike. Comparing responses between vaccine doses or regimens was not something the study was powered to do. Spike-specific TCR breadth was higher in Ad26.COV2.S recipients than in placebo recipients (P = 0.0014). The authors noted that total T cell responses may have been underestimated by the TCR breadth and depth analyses. After vaccination, spike-specific CD8+ and CD4+ T cell responses were reported to show substantial breadth.

The sequence links TRBV2 to TRBJ1-2; TRBD1 agrees with 11 junctional bases. Sequences were derived from peripheral blood, sampled in a trial of Ad26.COV2.S vaccine versus placebo. The TCR was taken from a person between 18 and 60 years old who received the Ad26.COV2.S COVID-19 vaccine or a placebo. The DNA is as follows: TGTGCCAGTTCCGGGACAGGGGGAATTAACTATGGCTACACCTTC. This codes for CASSGTGGINYGYTF.